Below, 16 T cell receptor beta chains from the same sample are listed, as sequenced in a study of blood T cells in healthy people across ages (dated by TCRdb to the mid-2010s). To prepare the library, 5' RACE was applied. Sequenced using an Illumina HiSeq 2500. A second roughly 6 to 12 cycle PCR used a sample-barcoded 5' primer and a J-beta primer mix. The raw public data were reprocessed by TCRdb itself: fastp quality trimming at Q25, MiXCR clonotype calling, in-frame beta chains only. CDR3 protein sequences are deduplicated, and each keeps its most common genes and DNA. Recorded for this sample are about 570,000 distinct CDR3 sequences; 25% to 30% of them occurred a single time. About 18% of the sample comes from the top ten. Sequencing was done on a sample of blood. The origin of the receptors is a woman aged 70-85 years in good health.

The gene calls are TRBV9 and TRBJ1-1, with D perhaps TRBD1 (5 bases). Trimming removed 3 bases at V and 0 bases at J, with 15 bases between. The CDR3 runs 16 residues. Germline V gene data show CDR1 as SGDLS and CDR2 as YYNGEE. In DNA form, the CDR3 reads TGTGCCAGCAGCGCATCGCCCGGAGGGGTGAACACTGAAGCTTTCTTT. The encoded protein is CASSASPGGVNTEAFF.

V is TRBV10-3 and J is TRBJ1-2; no clear D. CDR1 is ENHRY and CDR2 is SYGVKD in the germline V gene. V was clipped by 0 bases and J by 2 bases, with 4 bases between them. CDR3 size: 13 residues. CDR3 sequence: CAISESENYGYTF. The CDR3 nucleotides are TGTGCCATCAGTGAGTCGGAGAACTATGGCTACACCTTC.

V usage is TRBV5-1 and J usage is TRBJ2-5; perhaps TRBD1 as D (5 bases). The length of the CDR3 is 12 residues. In germline, CDR1 is SGHRS, CDR2 YFSETQ. With 7 bases removed from V and 4 bases from J, the gap between germline ends came to 11 bases. CDR3 sequence (DNA): TGCGCCAGCTGTGAAGGGGCAGAGACCCAGTACTTC. This codes for CASCEGAETQYF.

This clonotype was counted a few times. V usage is TRBV7-3 and J usage is TRBJ2-5; D remains ambiguous. The V end was cut by 0 bases, the J end by 3 bases, with 8 bases between. CDR3 length equals 14 residues. The V gene's germline CDR1 is SGHTA and CDR2 FQGTGA. The DNA of the CDR3 is TGTGCCAGCAGCTTAACCGCCACAGAAGAGACCCAGTACTTC. Protein product: CASSLTATEETQYF.

CDR3 nucleotides: TGTGCCAGCAGCCCCCAGGGCCAACTCTACAATGAGCAGTTCTTC. This gives the protein CASSPQGQLYNEQFF. The rearrangement links TRBV7-2 to TRBJ2-1; D is perhaps TRBD1 (5 bases). Trimming left V 5 bases short and J 3 bases short, with 14 bases between. Germline CDR1 SGHTA, CDR2 FQGNSA. The CDR3 runs 15 residues.

Concerning this clonotype itself: An end of the junction does not agree with germline; a read error may underlie this. The chain recombines TRBV27 with TRBJ2-1; D possibly matches TRBD1 or TRBD2 (6 bases each). CDR3 size: 14 residues. Germline CDR1 and CDR2: MNHEY and SMNVEV (reference sequence). The CDR3 nucleotides are TGTGCCAGTAGTTTACAAGGGGGGTACAATGAGCAGTTCTTC. The encoded protein is CASSLQGGYNEQFF.

The gene calls are TRBV11-2 and TRBJ2-5; D remains unclear. The DNA end lines up better with TRBJ2-1; the J call may be wrong. Looked up from germline, CDR1 is SGHAT and CDR2 is FQNNGV. This CDR3 is built from 12 residues. CDR3 bases: TGTGCCAGCAGCTTAGATGGGCATGAGCAGTTCTTC. This sequence encodes CASSLDGHEQFF.

This clonotype has more than one count but fewer than ten. CDR3 in DNA: TGTGCCAGCAGCTTAGAGTGGCAACCGAACACTGAAGCTTTCTTT. Amino acid sequence: CASSLEWQPNTEAFF. The V gene is TRBV7-2, the J gene TRBJ1-1; no definite D call. Germline CDR1 is SGHTA and CDR2 is FQGNSA. V was shortened by 1 base and J by 1 base, with 10 bases between the two germline ends. This CDR3 is built from 15 residues.

This clonotype occurred many times. The genes are TRBV7-2 and TRBJ2-4; TRBD2 aligns across 12 bases. The germline V gene has CDR1 SGHTA and CDR2 FQGNSA. The CDR3 length is 16 residues. J was trimmed by 2 bases and V by 6 bases; bases with no gene match: 5. The CDR3 DNA is TGTGCCAGCAGTCCTAGCGGGGGGGCCTCCAAAAACATTCAGTACTTC. It specifies CASSPSGGASKNIQYF. The full variable domain, its missing parts supplied by reference TRBV7-2 and TRBJ2-4, is GAGVSQSPSNKVTEKGKDVELRCDPISGHTALYWYRQSLGQGLEFLIYFQGNSAPDKSGLPSDRFSAERTGGSVSTLTIQRTQQEDSAVYLCASSPSGGASKNIQYFGAGTRLSVL.

This chain connects TRBV15 to TRBJ2-3, with unresolved D. V lost 0 bases and J 4 bases, leaving 11 bases between the germline ends. The germline gives CDR1 LNHNV, CDR2 YYDKDF (reference sequence). The CDR3 contains 15 residues. Here the CDR3 DNA reads TGTGCCACCAGCAGAGATCGGGCCCCCGCAGATACGCAGTATTTT. As protein: CATSRDRAPADTQYF. Supplemented by reference TRBV15 and TRBJ2-3, the full variable domain reads DAMVIQNPRYQVTQFGKPVTLSCSQTLNHNVMYWYQQKSSQAPKLLFHYYDKDFNNEADTPDNFQSRRPNTSFCFLDIRSPGLGDTAMYLCATSRDRAPADTQYFGPGTRLTVL.

The CDR3 DNA sequence: TGCAGTGCTAGAGATAAGGGGCAACTGTTTTTT. Translated, it gives CSARDKGQLFF. The rearrangement uses TRBV20-1 and TRBJ1-4; D might be TRBD1 (5 bases). V lost 0 bases to trimming and J lost 12 bases, with 8 bases between them. CDR3 size: 11 residues. The germline gives CDR1 DFQATT, CDR2 SNEGSKA (reference sequence).

The chain links TRBV18 to TRBJ2-7; 9 nucleotides agree with TRBD1. Germline-derived CDR1 and CDR2 are KGHSH and LQKENI. The CDR3 sequence is 14 residues long. With V trimmed by 6 bases and J by 5 bases, 8 bases remained unmatched. CDR3 sequence (DNA): TGTGCCAGCTCGCCGGGACAGGGCCGCGACGAGCAGTACTTC. It encodes CASSPGQGRDEQYF.

CDR3 in amino acids: CSAKPGLAGETQYF. The CDR3 region has the DNA TGCAGTGCAAAACCGGGACTAGCGGGGGAGACCCAGTACTTC. The chain carries TRBV20-1 and TRBJ2-5; 13 nucleotides line up with TRBD2. The CDR3 consists of 14 residues. Germline-derived CDR1 and CDR2 are DFQATT and SNEGSKA (reference sequence). Trimming cost V 6 bases and J 5 bases; bases outside gene matches: 6.

The chain is built from TRBV7-2 and TRBJ2-1; the D gene is possibly TRBD2 (5 bases). V was trimmed by 5 bases and J by 3 bases, leaving 17 bases between them. CDR3 length: 16 residues. Germline V gene sequence: CDR1 SGHTA, CDR2 FQGNSA. The CDR3 protein is CASSTVGRGGYNEQFF. The CDR3 DNA is TGTGCCAGCAGCACTGTAGGTCGTGGAGGCTACAATGAGCAGTTCTTC.

V gene TRBV29-1 combines with J gene TRBJ2-3; D is perhaps TRBD1 or TRBD2 (6 bases each). CDR3 length: 16 amino acids. V shed 5 bases and J shed 6 bases, with 24 bases lying between them. In germline, CDR1 is SQVTM, CDR2 ANQGSEA. The CDR3 spells CSVLKILGGASDTQYF. As DNA, the CDR3 is TGCAGCGTTCTTAAAATATTGGGGGGCGCGTCCGATACGCAGTATTTT.

Only a few counts were recorded for this clonotype. Germline and junction disagree at one end, which may indicate a read error. This chain connects TRBV29-1 to TRBJ1-2, with D possibly matching TRBD1 (5 bases). The CDR3 sequence is 13 residues long. Germline V gene data show CDR1 as SQVTM and CDR2 as ANQGSEA. In DNA form, the CDR3 reads TGCAGCGTCCTCGGGGCTGGAAACTATAGCTACACCTTC. As protein: CSVLGAGNYSYTF.